The T cell receptor beta chain described here comes from a study of CD8 T cells in ankylosing spondylitis. Study-wide results and limits: Disease-associated clones were reportedly significantly overrepresented in matched ankylosing spondylitis synovial fluid. Among TCR beta sequences, a motif of 7 to 9 highly homologous variants appeared characteristic of ankylosing spondylitis blood. In reactive arthritis synovial fluid and blood, some motif variants had been reported before.

Quantitative barcoded 5'-RACE was used to prepare TCR beta libraries. TCRdb ran MiXCR on the 5' RACE reads and lists one entry per CDR3 protein. There are about 140,000 distinct CDR3 sequences in the sample; roughly 8.4% occur only once, and more than 7% lies in the top ten. Per germline, CDR1 SGHRS and CDR2 YFSETQ. The CDR3 loop spans 12 amino acids. Trimming stripped 5 bases from V and 3 bases from J, with 8 bases between. Concerning this clonotype: Its antigen is still unknown. A read error is possible here, since a much larger clone lies one base away. This CDR3 is missing its conserved last phenylalanine or tryptophan, likely due to a read error.

Sequenced: synovial fluid, either unsorted or a sorted T cell fraction (not recorded which). This receptor was taken from a male donor with ankylosing spondylitis. The V call is TRBV5-1, the J call TRBJ2-5; D not resolved. This CDR3 reads CASSWTEETQYI. CDR3 bases: TGCGCCAGCAGTTGGACGGAAGAGACCCAGTACATC.